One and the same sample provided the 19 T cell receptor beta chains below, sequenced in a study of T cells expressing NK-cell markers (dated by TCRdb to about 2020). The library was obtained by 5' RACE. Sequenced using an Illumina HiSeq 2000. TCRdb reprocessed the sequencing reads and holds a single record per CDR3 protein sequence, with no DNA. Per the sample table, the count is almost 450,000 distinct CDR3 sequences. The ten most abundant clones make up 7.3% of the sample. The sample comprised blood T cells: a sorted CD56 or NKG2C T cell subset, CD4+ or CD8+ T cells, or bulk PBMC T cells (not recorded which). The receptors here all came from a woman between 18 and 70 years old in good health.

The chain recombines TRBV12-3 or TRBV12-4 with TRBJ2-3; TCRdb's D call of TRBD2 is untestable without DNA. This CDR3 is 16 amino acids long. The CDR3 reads CASSLYLAGSTDTQYF.

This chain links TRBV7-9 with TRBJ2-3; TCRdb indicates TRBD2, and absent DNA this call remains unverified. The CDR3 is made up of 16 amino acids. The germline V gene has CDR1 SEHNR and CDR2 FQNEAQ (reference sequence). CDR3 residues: CASSLVSSRAGDTQYF.

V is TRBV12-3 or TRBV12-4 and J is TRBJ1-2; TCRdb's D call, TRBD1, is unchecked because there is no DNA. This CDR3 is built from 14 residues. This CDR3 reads CASSFDGITYGYTF.

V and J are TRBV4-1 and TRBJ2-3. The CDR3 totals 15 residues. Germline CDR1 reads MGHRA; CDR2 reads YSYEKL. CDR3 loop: CASSQEGFGTDTQYF.

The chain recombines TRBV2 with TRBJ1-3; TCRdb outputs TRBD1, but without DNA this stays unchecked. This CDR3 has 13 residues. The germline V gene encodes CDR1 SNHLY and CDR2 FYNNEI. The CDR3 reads CASKNRVGNTIYF.

The CDR3 reads CASRTGPAGYTF. J is TRBJ1-2 and V is TRBV6-2 or TRBV6-3; TCRdb's D gene call, TRBD1, goes unchecked for lack of DNA. The germline gives CDR1 MNHEY, CDR2 SVGEGT. The CDR3 spans 12 residues.

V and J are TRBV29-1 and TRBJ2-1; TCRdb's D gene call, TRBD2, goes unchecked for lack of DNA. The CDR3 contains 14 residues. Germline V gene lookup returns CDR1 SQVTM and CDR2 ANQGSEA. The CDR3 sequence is CSVALAGGPNEQFF.

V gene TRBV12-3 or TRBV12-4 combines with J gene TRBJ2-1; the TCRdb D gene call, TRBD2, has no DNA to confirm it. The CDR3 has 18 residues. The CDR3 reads CASRAGLAGPPSYNEQFF.

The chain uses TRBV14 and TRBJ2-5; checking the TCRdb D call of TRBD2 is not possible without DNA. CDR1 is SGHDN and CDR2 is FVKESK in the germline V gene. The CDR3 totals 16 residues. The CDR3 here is CASSPLGSGVQETQYF.

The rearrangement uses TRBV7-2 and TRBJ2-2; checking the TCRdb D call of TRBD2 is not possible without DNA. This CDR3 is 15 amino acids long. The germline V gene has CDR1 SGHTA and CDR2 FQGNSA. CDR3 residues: CASSPEARGTGELFF.

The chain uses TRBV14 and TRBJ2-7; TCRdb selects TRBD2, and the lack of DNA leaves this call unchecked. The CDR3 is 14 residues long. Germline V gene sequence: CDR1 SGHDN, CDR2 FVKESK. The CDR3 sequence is CASAQGWPGYEQYF.

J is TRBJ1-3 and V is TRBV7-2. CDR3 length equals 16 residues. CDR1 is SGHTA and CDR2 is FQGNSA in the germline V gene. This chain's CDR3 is CASSLAGRSSGNTIYF.

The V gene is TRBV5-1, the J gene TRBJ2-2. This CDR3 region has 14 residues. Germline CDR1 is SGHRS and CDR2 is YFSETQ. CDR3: CASNSGPSTGELFF.

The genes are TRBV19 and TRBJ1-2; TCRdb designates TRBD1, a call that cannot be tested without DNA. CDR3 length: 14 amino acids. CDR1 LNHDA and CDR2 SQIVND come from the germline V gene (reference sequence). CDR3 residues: CASSIDGRNYGYTF.

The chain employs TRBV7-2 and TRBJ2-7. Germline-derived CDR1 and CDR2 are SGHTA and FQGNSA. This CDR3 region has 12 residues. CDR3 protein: CASSVGTYEQYF.

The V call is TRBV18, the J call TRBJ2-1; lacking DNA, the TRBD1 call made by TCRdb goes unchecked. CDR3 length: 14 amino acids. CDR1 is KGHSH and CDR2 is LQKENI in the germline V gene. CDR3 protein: CASSPIGQYNEQFF.

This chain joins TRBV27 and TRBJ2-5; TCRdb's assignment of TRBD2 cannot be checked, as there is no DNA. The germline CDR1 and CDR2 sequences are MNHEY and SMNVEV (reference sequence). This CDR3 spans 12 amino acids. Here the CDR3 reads CASLLAKETQYF.

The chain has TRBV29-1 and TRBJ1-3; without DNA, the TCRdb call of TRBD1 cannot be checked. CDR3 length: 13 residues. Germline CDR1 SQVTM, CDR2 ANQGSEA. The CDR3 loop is CSAGDRGGNTIYF.

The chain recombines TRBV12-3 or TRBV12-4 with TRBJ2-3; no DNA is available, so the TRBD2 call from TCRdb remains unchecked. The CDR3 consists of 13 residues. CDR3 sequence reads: CASIKGLEDTQYF.